Listed below are T cell receptor beta chains from one sample, sequenced in a study of T cells in Graves' hyperthyroidism and ophthalmopathy. Using its own MiXCR run on the multiplex PCR reads, TCRdb lists one record per CDR3 protein. The sample consists of approximately 600,000 distinct CDR3 sequences, less than 25% of them appearing once. The sample consisted of blood. These receptors were obtained from a man aged 25-45 years with Graves' ophthalmopathy. Both conserved end residues are part of each CDR3. D genes are given only for firm matches. The listing skips clone size in some rows; elsewhere it reads once, few, many or a size class.

DNA: TGTGCCAGCACCATGGTGGGGGAAGTGCAGCCCCAGCATTTT; CDR3: CASTMVGEVQPQHF; V: TRBV28; length: 14; size: .; D: .; J: TRBJ1-5
DNA: TGTGCCAGCAGCTACCCCCTAGCGCTAAGCACAGATACGCAGTATTTT; CDR3: CASSYPLALSTDTQYF; V: TRBV7-9; length: 16; size: .; D: .; J: TRBJ2-3
DNA: TGTGCCAGCAGTTTTACAGGGACGACCCTCTACGAGCAGTACTTC; CDR3: CASSFTGTTLYEQYF; V: TRBV27; length: 15; size: .; D: .; J: TRBJ2-7
DNA: TGCGCCAGCCTTCGGGGGACAGGGGTCCTACAGCGGGAAGAAGAGACCCAGTACTTC; CDR3: CASLRGTGVLQREEETQYF; V: TRBV5-1; length: 19; size: .; D: TRBD1; J: TRBJ2-5
DNA: TGTGCCACCGAGAGTTACCGGGGAGACAGGGAATCGCGCTTCAATCAGCCCCAGCATTTT; CDR3: CATESYRGDRESRFNQPQHF; V: TRBV6-2/TRBV6-3; length: 20; size: .; D: TRBD1; J: TRBJ1-5
DNA: TGTGCCAGCAGTGAACAGAGCGGGAGGTTACCTTACAATGAGCAGTTCTTC; CDR3: CASSEQSGRLPYNEQFF; V: TRBV6-1; length: 17; size: few; D: TRBD2; J: TRBJ2-1
DNA: TGTGCCAGCAGCTTACATGGGGCAGGGAGTGAGACCCAGTACTTC; CDR3: CASSLHGAGSETQYF; V: TRBV7-2; length: 15; size: many; D: .; J: TRBJ2-5
DNA: TGTGCCAGCAGTCCACGATATCGACCCTGGGAGACCCAGTACTTC; CDR3: CASSPRYRPWETQYF; V: TRBV12-3/TRBV12-4; length: 15; size: many; D: .; J: TRBJ2-5
DNA: TGTGCCAGCGGCCGGGGCCCGAACACTGAAGCTTTCTTT; CDR3: CASGRGPNTEAFF; V: TRBV27; length: 13; size: .; D: .; J: TRBJ1-1
DNA: TGCGCCAGCAGCCCAACAGGGGGCCTCACAGATACGCAGTATTTT; CDR3: CASSPTGGLTDTQYF; V: TRBV5-1; length: 15; size: many; D: TRBD1; J: TRBJ2-3
DNA: TGCGCCAGCAGCCAAGAAAGGTCTAGCCGGACAGATACGCAGTATTTT; CDR3: CASSQERSSRTDTQYF; V: TRBV4-1; length: 16; size: .; D: .; J: TRBJ2-3
DNA: TGTGCCTGGAGTGTCCGGGCCTACGAGCAGTACTTC; CDR3: CAWSVRAYEQYF; V: TRBV30; length: 12; size: .; D: .; J: TRBJ2-7
DNA: TGTGCCAGCAGCCTAACGGGAGTCGTCCCGGTGGATACGCAGTATTTT; CDR3: CASSLTGVVPVDTQYF; V: TRBV14; length: 16; size: .; D: .; J: TRBJ2-3
DNA: TGTGCCAGCAGTGAAACAGGGGGCAATAATTCACCCCTCCACTTT; CDR3: CASSETGGNNSPLHF; V: TRBV6-1; length: 15; size: .; D: TRBD1; J: TRBJ1-6
DNA: TGTGCCAGCAGCACCGGGACTAGCGGGAGCTGGGGGTATTTT; CDR3: CASSTGTSGSWGYF; V: TRBV13; length: 14; size: few; D: TRBD2; J: TRBJ2-3
DNA: TGCAGCGTTGAGGGGGAGGGCCGCTACGAGCAGTACTTC; CDR3: CSVEGEGRYEQYF; V: TRBV29-1; length: 13; size: few; D: TRBD2; J: TRBJ2-7
DNA: TGCAGTGCTATTAACCTTCACTCCTACTCCTACGAGCAGTACTTC; CDR3: CSAINLHSYSYEQYF; V: TRBV20-1; length: 15; size: .; D: .; J: TRBJ2-7
DNA: TGCGCCAGCGGTCCGTCGGTGGAGCGGCGCGAGCAGTACTTC; CDR3: CASGPSVERREQYF; V: TRBV4-1; length: 14; size: .; D: .; J: TRBJ2-7
DNA: TGTGCCAGCAGCTCACATGAAAAACTGTTTTTT; CDR3: CASSSHEKLFF; V: TRBV11-2; length: 11; size: many; D: .; J: TRBJ1-4
DNA: TGTGCCAGCAGTTTAACTCCCCGAGGGACTATCACGGCCTACGAGCAGTACTTC; CDR3: CASSLTPRGTITAYEQYF; V: TRBV28; length: 18; size: many; D: TRBD2; J: TRBJ2-7
DNA: TGTGCCAGCAGTCCCAGGGACACAGGTAACTACGAGCAGTACTTC; CDR3: CASSPRDTGNYEQYF; V: TRBV28; length: 15; size: few; D: .; J: TRBJ2-7
DNA: TGTGCCAGCAGCTGGGGACAAGGGGCAGATACGCAGTATTTT; CDR3: CASSWGQGADTQYF; V: TRBV7-3; length: 14; size: few; D: .; J: TRBJ2-3
DNA: TGCAGTGCTAGAGATCCCAAGAGCTCCTACAATGAGCAGTTCTTC; CDR3: CSARDPKSSYNEQFF; V: TRBV20-1; length: 15; size: .; D: .; J: TRBJ2-1
DNA: TGTGCCAGCAGCCCCTCCCCCGGGACTAGCGGAGCAGATACGCAGTATTTT; CDR3: CASSPSPGTSGADTQYF; V: TRBV3-1; length: 17; size: few; D: TRBD2; J: TRBJ2-3
DNA: TGCGCCAGCAGCTCCCGGACCGGCACTGAAGCTTTCTTT; CDR3: CASSSRTGTEAFF; V: TRBV5-1; length: 13; size: .; D: .; J: TRBJ1-1
DNA: TGCAGTGCTACGGGACAGGGGAACTATGGCTACACCTTC; CDR3: CSATGQGNYGYTF; V: TRBV20-1; length: 13; size: .; D: TRBD1; J: TRBJ1-2
DNA: TGTGCCAGCAGCCCCATCGCGCTCAGCTCTGGAAACACCATATATTTT; CDR3: CASSPIALSSGNTIYF; V: TRBV3-1; length: 16; size: few; D: .; J: TRBJ1-3
DNA: TGTGCCAGCAGGCCCTCCCCCTACGAGCAGTACTTC; CDR3: CASRPSPYEQYF; V: TRBV6-1; length: 12; size: few; D: .; J: TRBJ2-7
DNA: TGTGCCATCAGTGACAGAAACACTGAAGCTTTCTTT; CDR3: CAISDRNTEAFF; V: TRBV10-3; length: 12; size: .; D: .; J: TRBJ1-1
DNA: TGTGCCAGCAGCTTAGGGTCCACGGGGGAGCAGTTCTTC; CDR3: CASSLGSTGEQFF; V: TRBV7-9; length: 13; size: many; D: .; J: TRBJ2-1
DNA: TGTGCCAGCACCCTAGGGCGTACTTCCTACAATGAGCAGTTCTTC; CDR3: CASTLGRTSYNEQFF; V: TRBV12-3/TRBV12-4; length: 15; size: many; D: .; J: TRBJ2-1
DNA: TGTGCCAGCAATTCTGGAAACACCATATATTTT; CDR3: CASNSGNTIYF; V: TRBV28; length: 11; size: many; D: .; J: TRBJ1-3
DNA: TGTGCCAGCAGCTTAGTGGAGGGCGACAGGGTGGTCACCGGGGAGCTGTTTTTT; CDR3: CASSLVEGDRVVTGELFF; V: TRBV11-2; length: 18; size: .; D: .; J: TRBJ2-2
DNA: TGTGCCAGCAGCCACCCGACTAGCGGGACGACAGATACGCAGTATTTT; CDR3: CASSHPTSGTTDTQYF; V: TRBV13; length: 16; size: few; D: TRBD2; J: TRBJ2-3
DNA: TGTGCCAGTAGTATAGATCGGGGAGGGCCCCCCGGAGGGAGCAATCAGCCCCAGCATTTT; CDR3: CASSIDRGGPPGGSNQPQHF; V: TRBV19; length: 20; size: .; D: .; J: TRBJ1-5
DNA: TGTGCCAGCAGCTTAGCGCCGGGCTATGGCTACACCTTC; CDR3: CASSLAPGYGYTF; V: TRBV7-9; length: 13; size: .; D: .; J: TRBJ1-2
DNA: TGTGCCAGCAGCCAAGACCGACTAGTTCATGAGCAGTTCTTC; CDR3: CASSQDRLVHEQFF; V: TRBV3-1; length: 14; size: .; D: .; J: TRBJ2-1
DNA: TGTGCCAGCAGCGCCCCGGGTAGGACCGGGGAGCTGTTTTTT; CDR3: CASSAPGRTGELFF; V: TRBV9; length: 14; size: .; D: .; J: TRBJ2-2
DNA: TGCAGTGCTCTAGAGTTTGGGGAAAGGGACGAGCAGTACTTC; CDR3: CSALEFGERDEQYF; V: TRBV20-1; length: 14; size: .; D: .; J: TRBJ2-7
DNA: TGTGCCAGCAGTTTATATGGGACAGAGAACACCGGGGAGCTGTCTTTT; CDR3: CASSLYGTENTGELSF; V: TRBV28; length: 16; size: .; D: TRBD1; J: TRBJ2-2
DNA: TGTGCCAGCAACGAACAGGGAAGCGCTTTCTTT; CDR3: CASNEQGSAFF; V: TRBV28; length: 11; size: .; D: .; J: TRBJ1-1
DNA: TGCAGCGTCAACAGGGATTTGGACAATGAGCAGTTCTTC; CDR3: CSVNRDLDNEQFF; V: TRBV29-1; length: 13; size: .; D: .; J: TRBJ2-1
DNA: TGTGCCAGCAGCTTGGAACAGGCCCCGGGGCAGCCCCAGCACTTT; CDR3: CASSLEQAPGQPQHF; V: TRBV7-9; length: 15; size: .; D: .; J: TRBJ1-5
DNA: TGTGCCAGCAGTACCCCTAGGGCTAGGGGCTACAATGAGCAGTTCTTC; CDR3: CASSTPRARGYNEQFF; V: TRBV6-1; length: 16; size: few; D: .; J: TRBJ2-1
DNA: TGTGCCAGCAGTGGACAGGCGGCTAACTATGGCTACACCTTC; CDR3: CASSGQAANYGYTF; V: TRBV2; length: 14; size: few; D: .; J: TRBJ1-2
DNA: TGTGCCAGCAGCCAAGATACAGGGGAATGGAATGAGCAGTTCTTC; CDR3: CASSQDTGEWNEQFF; V: TRBV4-2; length: 15; size: .; D: TRBD1; J: TRBJ2-1
DNA: TGTGCCAGCAGCGTAGTCCTCACGACTATCTCCTACGAGCAGTACTTC; CDR3: CASSVVLTTISYEQYF; V: TRBV9; length: 16; size: .; D: .; J: TRBJ2-7
DNA: TGTGCCAGTATCTCCGGGGACGCGAACACCGGGGAGCTGTTTTTT; CDR3: CASISGDANTGELFF; V: TRBV12-3/TRBV12-4; length: 15; size: .; D: .; J: TRBJ2-2
DNA: TGCAGTGCCAGTTGGCTAGCCGCCCAAGAGACCCAGTACTTC; CDR3: CSASWLAAQETQYF; V: TRBV20-1; length: 14; size: .; D: .; J: TRBJ2-5
DNA: TGCGCCAGCAGCACAGGACTAGCGGGAGTGGGCAATGAGCAGTTCTTC; CDR3: CASSTGLAGVGNEQFF; V: TRBV5-1; length: 16; size: many; D: TRBD2; J: TRBJ2-1
DNA: TGTGCCTCACACCGCTCAGGTAGCACAGATACGCAGTATTTT; CDR3: CASHRSGSTDTQYF; V: TRBV28; length: 14; size: few; D: .; J: TRBJ2-3